This note documents a single T cell receptor beta chain sequence. As yet, its antigen is unknown. A multiplex PCR was run with 60 Vbeta primers and 13 Jbeta primers. Assay: immunoSEQ multiplex PCR; the TCRdb copy retains only in-frame clones and omits some. Among 150,000 to 200,000 clones listed, roughly 80% were seen once. The data belong to a study of cytomegalovirus exposure and HLA in healthy donors. General study points: V- and J-gene trimming of TCR beta was linked (in a later analysis) to a missense DCLRE1C variant. A cluster of highly shared sequence variants was likely a sequencing artifact. TCR association rates varied by HLA locus in a later analysis, with DRB1 highest and HLA-C lowest.

Germline CDR1 is SEHNR and CDR2 is FQNEAQ (reference sequence). Trimming cost V 5 bases and J 5 bases, with 6 bases left between them. This CDR3 has 12 amino acids. The sample consisted of PBMCs. This receptor was obtained from a man aged 40-50 years in good health and CMV-seropositive. The chain employs TRBV7-9 and TRBJ2-2; no reliable D call. CDR3 region: CASSLQTGELFF. DNA for the CDR3: TGTGCCAGCAGCCTACAGACCGGGGAGCTGTTTTTT.